The text below deals with one T cell receptor beta chain. The data derive from a study of OX40 agonist ivuxolimab in advanced cancers. Study summary: Cohort: about 82% men, mean age approximately 66, aged roughly 23 to 90. There were three patients with partial responses, one having hepatocellular carcinoma and two cutaneous melanoma.

The method was immunoSEQ multiplex PCR; TCRdb's version includes in-frame clones alone and lacks a portion of them. The sample yields tens of thousands of clones, more than 75% seen once. CDR1 and CDR2 from the germline V gene are ENHRY and SYGVKD. The CDR3 is made up of 15 amino acids. V lost 0 bases, J lost 3 bases, and 11 bases lay in between. The sample consisted of CD4+ or CD8+ T cells sorted from blood, taken in a trial of the OX40 agonist ivuxolimab. This chain connects TRBV10-3 to TRBJ1-1, with D hard to call. This clonotype originated in an adult with an advanced solid tumor such as melanoma, head and neck, liver or kidney cancer. CDR3 bases: TGTGCCATCAGTGAGTCAGGCCAGGAGTACACTGAAGCTTTCTTT. Protein: CAISESGQEYTEAFF.